This T cell receptor beta chain was captured in a study of TIL therapy for anti-PD-1-resistant metastatic lung cancer. Study-level background: Patients had a median age of nearly 55 years (range roughly 38-85). Tumors carried a median around 1.4 non-synonymous mutations per megabase.

Study findings and constraints: Infused TIL clonotypes partially replaced the baseline blood repertoire, then decayed over months.

Note on this clone: What it recognizes is unknown.

The immunoSEQ assay was v3. Survey-level samples got 2 million to 2.5 million read pairs; deep-level samples got about 5-6 million. Clones were sequenced by immunoSEQ multiplex PCR, and TCRdb holds only the in-frame ones, with some missing. The table has about 15,000 clones, 86% seen once. Time point: pre-treatment sample, taken before nivolumab and TIL therapy. With 0 bases removed from V and 0 bases from J, the gap between germline ends came to 12 bases. The germline CDR1 and CDR2 sequences are MNHNY and SVGAGI (reference sequence). The CDR3 is 16 amino acids. The clonotype originates from a person aged 25 to 85 with non-small cell lung cancer. Sequencing was performed on blood, taken at baseline. This chain links TRBV6-6 with TRBJ2-7; D call uncertain. DNA for the CDR3: TGTGCCAGCAGTTACTCGAAAATGGGGTCCTCCTACGAGCAGTACTTC. Translating gives CASSYSKMGSSYEQYF.